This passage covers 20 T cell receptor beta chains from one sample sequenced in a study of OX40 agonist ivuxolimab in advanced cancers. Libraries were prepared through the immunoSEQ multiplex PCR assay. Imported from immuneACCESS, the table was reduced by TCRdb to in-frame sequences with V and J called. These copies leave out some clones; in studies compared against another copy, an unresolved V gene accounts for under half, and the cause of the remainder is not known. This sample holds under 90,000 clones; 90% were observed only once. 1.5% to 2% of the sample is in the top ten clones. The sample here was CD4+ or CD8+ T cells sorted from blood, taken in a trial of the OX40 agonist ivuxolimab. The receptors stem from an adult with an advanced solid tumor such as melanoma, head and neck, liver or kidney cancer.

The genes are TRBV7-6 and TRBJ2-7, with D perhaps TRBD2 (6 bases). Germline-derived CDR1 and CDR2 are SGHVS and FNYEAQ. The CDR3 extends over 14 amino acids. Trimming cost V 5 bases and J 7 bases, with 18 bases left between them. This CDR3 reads CASSPSEGSREQYF. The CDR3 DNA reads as TGTGCCAGCAGCCCCTCGGAGGGGTCGAGGGAGCAGTACTTC.

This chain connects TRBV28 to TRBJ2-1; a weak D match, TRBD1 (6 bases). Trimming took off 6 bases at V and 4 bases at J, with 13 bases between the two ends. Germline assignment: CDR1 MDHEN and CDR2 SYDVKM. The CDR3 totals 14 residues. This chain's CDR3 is CASSAGTNYNEQFF. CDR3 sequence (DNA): TGTGCCAGCAGCGCCGGGACAAATTACAATGAGCAGTTCTTC.

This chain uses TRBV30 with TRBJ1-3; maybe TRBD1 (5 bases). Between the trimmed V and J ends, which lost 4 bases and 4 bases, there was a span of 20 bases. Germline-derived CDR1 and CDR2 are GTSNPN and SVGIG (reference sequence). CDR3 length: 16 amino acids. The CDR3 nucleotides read TGTGCCTGGAAGGTGTGGGGCCGAGGGTCCGGAAACACCATATATTTT. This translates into CAWKVWGRGSGNTIYF. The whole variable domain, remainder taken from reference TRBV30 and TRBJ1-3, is SQTIHQWPATLVQPVGSPLSLECTVEGTSNPNLYWYRQAAGRGLQLLFYSVGIGQISSEVPQNLSASRPQDRQFILSSKKLLLSDSGFYLCAWKVWGRGSGNTIYFGEGSWLTVV.

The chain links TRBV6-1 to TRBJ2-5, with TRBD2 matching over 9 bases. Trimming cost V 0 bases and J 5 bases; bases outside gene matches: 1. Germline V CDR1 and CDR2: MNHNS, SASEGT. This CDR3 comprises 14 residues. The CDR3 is CASSEAGLAETQYF. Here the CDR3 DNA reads TGTGCCAGCAGTGAAGCGGGACTAGCTGAGACCCAGTACTTC.

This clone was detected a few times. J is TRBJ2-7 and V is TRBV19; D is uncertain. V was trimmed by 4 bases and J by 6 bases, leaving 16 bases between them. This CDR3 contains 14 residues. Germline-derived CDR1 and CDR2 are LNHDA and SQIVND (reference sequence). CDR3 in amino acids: CASSNDPLSREQYF. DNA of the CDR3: TGTGCCAGTAGTAACGACCCTTTGAGTCGCGAGCAGTACTTC.

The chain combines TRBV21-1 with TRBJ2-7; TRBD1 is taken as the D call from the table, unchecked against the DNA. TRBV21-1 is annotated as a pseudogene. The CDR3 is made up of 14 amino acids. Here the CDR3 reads CASSKVWTDYEQYF. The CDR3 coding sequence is TGTGCCAGCAGCAAAGTTTGGACAGACTACGAGCAGTACTTC.

The CDR3 sequence is CASSLIQASDTQYF. CDR3 sequence (DNA): TGTGCCAGCAGCTTAATTCAGGCCTCGGATACGCAGTATTTT. The chain is built from TRBV7-2 and TRBJ2-3; no reliable D call. Germline CDR1 reads SGHTA; CDR2 reads FQGNSA. CDR3 size: 14 residues. Trimming stripped 2 bases from V and 6 bases from J, with 12 bases between.

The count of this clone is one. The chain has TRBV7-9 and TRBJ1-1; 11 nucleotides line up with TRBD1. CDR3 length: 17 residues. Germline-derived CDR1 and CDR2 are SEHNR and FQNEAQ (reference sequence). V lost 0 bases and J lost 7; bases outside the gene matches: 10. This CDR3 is CASSLAPGGQGASEAFF. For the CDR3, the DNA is TGTGCCAGCAGCTTAGCCCCCGGAGGACAGGGGGCAAGTGAAGCTTTCTTT.

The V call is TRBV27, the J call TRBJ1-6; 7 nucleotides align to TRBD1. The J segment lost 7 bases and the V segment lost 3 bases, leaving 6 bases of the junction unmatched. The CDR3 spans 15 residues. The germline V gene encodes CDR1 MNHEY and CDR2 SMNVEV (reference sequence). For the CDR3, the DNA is TGTGCCAGCAGTTTGAAGGCAGGGGGAAATTCACCCCTCCACTTT. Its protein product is CASSLKAGGNSPLHF.

The CDR3 DNA reads as TGCGCCAGCAGCCAAGTGGGGCAGGAGGTGTCCACCGGGGAGCTGTTTTTT. Translated, it gives CASSQVGQEVSTGELFF. The rearrangement links TRBV4-3 to TRBJ2-2; D is tentatively TRBD1 or TRBD2 (5 bases each). V lost 1 base, J lost 4 bases, and 16 bases lay in between. CDR1 and CDR2 from the germline V gene are LGHNA and YSLEER. The length of the CDR3 is 17 residues.

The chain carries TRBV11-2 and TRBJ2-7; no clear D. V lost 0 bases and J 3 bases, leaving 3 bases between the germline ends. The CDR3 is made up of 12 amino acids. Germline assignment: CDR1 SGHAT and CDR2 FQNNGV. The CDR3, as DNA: TGTGCCAGCAGCTTAGATTACTACGAGCAGTACTTC. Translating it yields CASSLDYYEQYF.

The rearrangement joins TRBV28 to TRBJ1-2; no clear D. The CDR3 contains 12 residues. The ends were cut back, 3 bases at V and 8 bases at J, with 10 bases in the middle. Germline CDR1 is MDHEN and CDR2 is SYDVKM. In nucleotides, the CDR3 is TGTGCCAGCAGTTTTTCGGGGAACGGCTACACCTTC. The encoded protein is CASSFSGNGYTF.

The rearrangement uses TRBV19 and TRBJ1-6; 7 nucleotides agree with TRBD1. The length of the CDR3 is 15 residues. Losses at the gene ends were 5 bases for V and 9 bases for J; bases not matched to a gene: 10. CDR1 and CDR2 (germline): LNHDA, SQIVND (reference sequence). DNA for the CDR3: TGTGCCAGTAGTCTTCGAAGCAGGGGGTTTTCACCCCTCCACTTT. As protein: CASSLRSRGFSPLHF.

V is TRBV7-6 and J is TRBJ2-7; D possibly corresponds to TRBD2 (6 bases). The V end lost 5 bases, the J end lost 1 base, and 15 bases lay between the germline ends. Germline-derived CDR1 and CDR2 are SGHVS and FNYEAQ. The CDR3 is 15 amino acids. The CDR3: CASSAKGAGSYEQYF. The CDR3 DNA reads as TGTGCCAGCAGCGCGAAGGGAGCGGGTTCCTACGAGCAGTACTTC. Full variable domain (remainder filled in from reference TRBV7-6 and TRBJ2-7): GAGVSQSPRYKVTKRGQDVALRCDPISGHVSLYWYRQALGQGPEFLTYFNYEAQQDKSGLPNDRFSAERPEGSISTLTIQRTEQRDSAMYRCASSAKGAGSYEQYFGPGTRLTVT.

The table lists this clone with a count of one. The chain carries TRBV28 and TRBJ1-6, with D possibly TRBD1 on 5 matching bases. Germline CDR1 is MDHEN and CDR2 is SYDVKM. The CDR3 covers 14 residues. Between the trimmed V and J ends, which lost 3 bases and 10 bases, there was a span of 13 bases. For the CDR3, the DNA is TGTGCCAGCAGTTTCGGGGGAATGGGCTCACCCCTCCACTTT. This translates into CASSFGGMGSPLHF.

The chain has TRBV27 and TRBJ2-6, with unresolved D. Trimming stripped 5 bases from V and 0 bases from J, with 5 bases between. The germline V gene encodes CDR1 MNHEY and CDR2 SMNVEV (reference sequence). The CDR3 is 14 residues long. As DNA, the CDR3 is TGTGCCAGCAGTGTGAGCTCTGGGGCCAACGTCCTGACTTTC. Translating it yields CASSVSSGANVLTF.

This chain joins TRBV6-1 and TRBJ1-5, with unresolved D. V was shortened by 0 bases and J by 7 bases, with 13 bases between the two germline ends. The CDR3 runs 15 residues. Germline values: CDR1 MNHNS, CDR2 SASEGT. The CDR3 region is CASSEALWEKQPQHF. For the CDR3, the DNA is TGTGCCAGCAGTGAAGCGCTCTGGGAAAAACAGCCCCAGCATTTT.

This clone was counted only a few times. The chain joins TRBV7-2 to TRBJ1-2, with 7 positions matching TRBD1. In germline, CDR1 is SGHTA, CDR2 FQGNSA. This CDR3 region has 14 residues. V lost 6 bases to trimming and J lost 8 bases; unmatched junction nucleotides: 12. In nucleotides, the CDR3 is TGTGCCAGCAGTCCCTCAGGGGGACTACGAGGCTACACCTTC. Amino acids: CASSPSGGLRGYTF.

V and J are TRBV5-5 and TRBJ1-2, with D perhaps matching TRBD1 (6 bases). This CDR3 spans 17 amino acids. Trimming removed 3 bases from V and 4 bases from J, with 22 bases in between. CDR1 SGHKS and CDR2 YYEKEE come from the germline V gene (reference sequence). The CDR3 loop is CASSSNLIQGGGYGYTF. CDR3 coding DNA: TGTGCCAGCAGCTCCAACCTAATACAGGGTGGTGGCTATGGCTACACCTTC.

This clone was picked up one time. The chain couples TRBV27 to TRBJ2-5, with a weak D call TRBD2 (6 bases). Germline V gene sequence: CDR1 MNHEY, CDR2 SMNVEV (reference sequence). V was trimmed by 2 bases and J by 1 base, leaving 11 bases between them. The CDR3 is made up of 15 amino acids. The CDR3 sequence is CASSLGRLGQETQYF. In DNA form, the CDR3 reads TGTGCCAGCAGTTTAGGGAGACTAGGCCAAGAGACCCAGTACTTC.